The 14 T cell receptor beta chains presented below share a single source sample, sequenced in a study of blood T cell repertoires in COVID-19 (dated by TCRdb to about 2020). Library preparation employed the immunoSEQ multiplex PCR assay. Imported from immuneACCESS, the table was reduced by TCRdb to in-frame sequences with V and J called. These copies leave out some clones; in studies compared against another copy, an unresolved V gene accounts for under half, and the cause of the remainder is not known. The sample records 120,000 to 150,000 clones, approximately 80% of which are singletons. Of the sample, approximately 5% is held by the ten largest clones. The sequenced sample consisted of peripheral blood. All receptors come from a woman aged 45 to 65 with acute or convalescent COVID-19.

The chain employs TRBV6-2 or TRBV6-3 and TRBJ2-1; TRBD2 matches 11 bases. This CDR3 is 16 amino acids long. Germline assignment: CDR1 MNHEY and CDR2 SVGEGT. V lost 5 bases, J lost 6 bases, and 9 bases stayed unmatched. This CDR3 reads CASSDTGTSGSNEQFF. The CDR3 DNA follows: TGTGCCAGCAGTGACACCGGGACTAGCGGATCCAATGAGCAGTTCTTC.

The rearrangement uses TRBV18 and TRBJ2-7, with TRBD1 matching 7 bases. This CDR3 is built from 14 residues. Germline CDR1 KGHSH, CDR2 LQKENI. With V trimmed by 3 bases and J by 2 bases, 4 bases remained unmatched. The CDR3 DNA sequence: TGTGCCAGCTCACCGGACAGGTCTACCTACGAGCAGTACTTC. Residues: CASSPDRSTYEQYF.

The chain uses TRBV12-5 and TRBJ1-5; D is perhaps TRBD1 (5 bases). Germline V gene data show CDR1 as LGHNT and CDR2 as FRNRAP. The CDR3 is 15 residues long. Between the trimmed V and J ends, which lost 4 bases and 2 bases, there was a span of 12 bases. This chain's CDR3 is CASGSREEGNQPQHF. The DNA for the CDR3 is TGTGCTAGTGGTTCCAGGGAGGAGGGCAATCAGCCCCAGCATTTT.

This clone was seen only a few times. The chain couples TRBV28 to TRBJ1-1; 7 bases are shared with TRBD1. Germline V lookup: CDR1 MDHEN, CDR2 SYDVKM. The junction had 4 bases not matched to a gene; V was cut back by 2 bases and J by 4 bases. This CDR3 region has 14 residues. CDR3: CASSLRTGPTEAFF. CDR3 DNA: TGTGCCAGCAGTTTACGGACAGGACCCACTGAAGCTTTCTTT.

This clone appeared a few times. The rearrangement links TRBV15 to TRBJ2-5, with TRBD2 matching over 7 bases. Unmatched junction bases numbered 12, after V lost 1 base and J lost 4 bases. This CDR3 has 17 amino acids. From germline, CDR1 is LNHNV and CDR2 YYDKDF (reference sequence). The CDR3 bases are TGTGCCACCAGCAGAGCCGTAGGTGGGGAGGGTGGAGAGACCCAGTACTTC. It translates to CATSRAVGGEGGETQYF.

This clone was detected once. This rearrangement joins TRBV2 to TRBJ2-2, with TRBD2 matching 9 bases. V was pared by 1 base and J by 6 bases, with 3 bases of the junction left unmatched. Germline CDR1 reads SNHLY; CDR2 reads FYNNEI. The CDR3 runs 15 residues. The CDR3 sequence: CASSEGLAGAGELFF. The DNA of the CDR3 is TGTGCCAGCAGTGAAGGGTTAGCGGGGGCCGGGGAGCTGTTTTTT.

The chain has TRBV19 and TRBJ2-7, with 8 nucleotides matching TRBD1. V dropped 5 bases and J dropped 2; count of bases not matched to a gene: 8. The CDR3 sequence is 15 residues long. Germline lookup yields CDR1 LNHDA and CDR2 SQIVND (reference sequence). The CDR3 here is CASSRPGQVPYEQYF. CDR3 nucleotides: TGTGCCAGTAGTCGCCCGGGACAGGTACCCTACGAGCAGTACTTC.

The CDR3 sequence: CASSVLPSGFGGPYNEQFF. Here the CDR3 DNA reads TGTGCCAGCAGCGTATTACCTAGCGGGTTTGGGGGGCCCTACAATGAGCAGTTCTTC. V is TRBV9 and J is TRBJ2-1; TRBD2 agrees at 8 bases. J lost 2 bases, V lost 1 base, and 14 bases had no gene match. CDR1 is SGDLS and CDR2 is YYNGEE in the germline V gene. This CDR3 region has 19 residues.

CDR3 in DNA: TGTGCCTGGATCAGAGCGGGAGACTACAATGAGCAGTTCTTC. Its translation is CAWIRAGDYNEQFF. This rearrangement joins TRBV30 to TRBJ2-1; the match to TRBD2 covers 8 bases. Germline V CDR1 and CDR2: GTSNPN, SVGIG (reference sequence). The CDR3 length is 14 residues. The J segment lost 3 bases and the V segment lost 4 bases, leaving 5 bases of the junction unmatched.

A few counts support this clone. The CDR3 spells CASRDGGSTDTQYF. The CDR3 DNA reads TGTGCCAGCCGGGACGGGGGGAGCACAGATACGCAGTATTTT. V is TRBV2 and J is TRBJ2-3; TRBD2 matches 7 bases. Germline lookup yields CDR1 SNHLY and CDR2 FYNNEI. With 8 bases clipped from V and 0 bases from J, the junction kept 5 bases outside the gene matches. This CDR3 has 14 amino acids.

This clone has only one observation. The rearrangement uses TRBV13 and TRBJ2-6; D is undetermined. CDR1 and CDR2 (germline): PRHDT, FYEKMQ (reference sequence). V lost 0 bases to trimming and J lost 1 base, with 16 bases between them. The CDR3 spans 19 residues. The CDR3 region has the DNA TGTGCCAGCAGCTTAGGGCCGCTACCCGATACTTCTGGGGCCAACGTCCTGACTTTC. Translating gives CASSLGPLPDTSGANVLTF.

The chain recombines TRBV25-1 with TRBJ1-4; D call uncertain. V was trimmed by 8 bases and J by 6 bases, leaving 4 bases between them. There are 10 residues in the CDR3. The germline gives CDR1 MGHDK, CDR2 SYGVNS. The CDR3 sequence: CASFDEKLFF. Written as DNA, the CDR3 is TGTGCCAGCTTCGATGAAAAACTGTTTTTT.

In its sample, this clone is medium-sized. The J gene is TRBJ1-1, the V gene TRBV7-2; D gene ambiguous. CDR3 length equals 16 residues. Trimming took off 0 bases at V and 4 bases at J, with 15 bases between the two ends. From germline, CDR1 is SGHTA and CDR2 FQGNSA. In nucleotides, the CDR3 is TGTGCCAGCAGCTTAGCCCCTCCTTGGAGGCGCACTGAAGCTTTCTTT. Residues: CASSLAPPWRRTEAFF.

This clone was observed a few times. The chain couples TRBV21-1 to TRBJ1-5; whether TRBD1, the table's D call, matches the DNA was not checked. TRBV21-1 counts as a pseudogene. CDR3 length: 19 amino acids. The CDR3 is CASSKPPGGPLYSNQPQHF. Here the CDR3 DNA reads TGTGCCAGCAGCAAACCCCCAGGGGGCCCTCTATATAGCAATCAGCCCCAGCATTTT.